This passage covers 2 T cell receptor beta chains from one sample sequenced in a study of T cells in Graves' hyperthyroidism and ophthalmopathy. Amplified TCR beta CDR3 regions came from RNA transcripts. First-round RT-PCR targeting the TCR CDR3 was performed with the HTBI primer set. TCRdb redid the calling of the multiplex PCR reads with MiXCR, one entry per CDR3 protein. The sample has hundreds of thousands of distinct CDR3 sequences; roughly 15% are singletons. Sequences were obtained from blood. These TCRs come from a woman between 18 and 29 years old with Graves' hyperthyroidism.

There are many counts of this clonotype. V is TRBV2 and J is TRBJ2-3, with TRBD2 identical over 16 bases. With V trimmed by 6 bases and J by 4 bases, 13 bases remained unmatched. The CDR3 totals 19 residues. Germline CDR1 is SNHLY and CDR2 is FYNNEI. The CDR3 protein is CASSGGLAGGWSSSDTQYF. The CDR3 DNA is TGTGCCAGCAGCGGGGGACTAGCGGGAGGGTGGTCCTCTTCAGATACGCAGTATTTT.

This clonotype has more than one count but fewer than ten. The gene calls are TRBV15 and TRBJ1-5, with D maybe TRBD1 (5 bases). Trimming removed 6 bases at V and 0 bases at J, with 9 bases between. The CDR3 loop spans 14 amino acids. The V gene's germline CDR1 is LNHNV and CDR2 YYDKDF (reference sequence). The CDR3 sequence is CATRTGDSNQPQHF. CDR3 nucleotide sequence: TGTGCCACCAGGACGGGGGATAGCAATCAGCCCCAGCATTTT.